The clone carrying this TCR beta chain was counted ten times or more. Its target is not known. This sample was taken from a study of regulatory T cells in long-lasting Graves disease. The study's findings and limits: Possibly, accuracy suffered from the small sample size.

Construction of TCR beta libraries relied on iRepertoire HTBI primers and on Arm-PCR targeting CDR3 regions. MiXCR, run by TCRdb on the multiplex PCR reads, gives a single entry per CDR3 protein. The sample contains fewer than 500,000 distinct CDR3 sequences, about 16% of which appear only once. The time point was: newly diagnosed GD, antithyroid drugs for less than 3 months. The TCR library was made from RNA extracted from PBMCs. These data were likewise used in another study, on T cells in Graves' hyperthyroidism and ophthalmopathy. That paper states: In patients aged 18 to 65, hyperthyroidism was newly diagnosed, with duration under 2 months. Most clonotypes that expanded in the thyroid above 0.001 also showed up in blood.

Material: peripheral blood mononuclear cells (PBMCs), obtained at new diagnosis, from a patient treated with antithyroid drugs. This TCR derives from a man in his forties with Graves disease.

This CDR3 is CASWTGGKYNEQFF. CDR3 bases: TGTGCCAGTTGGACAGGGGGCAAATACAATGAGCAGTTCTTC. The V and J genes are TRBV27 and TRBJ2-1; 11 bases map to TRBD1. The CDR3 is 14 residues long. Germline assignment: CDR1 MNHEY and CDR2 SMNVEV (reference sequence). V dropped 9 bases and J dropped 4; count of bases not matched to a gene: 5.